This TCR beta chain appears in the sequencing data of a study of blood T cell repertoires in COVID-19. Study overall: Specimens from acute and convalescent COVID-19 originated in the United States, Italy and Spain.

The germline gives CDR1 MNHEY, CDR2 SMNVEV (reference sequence). V dropped 5 bases and J dropped 2; count of bases not matched to a gene: 6. CDR3 length: 15 amino acids. Generated by immunoSEQ multiplex PCR, the TCRdb table keeps only in-frame clones and is missing some. The table has around 200,000 clones, about 85% seen once. Before being deemed recovered, Cohort 3 donors had two negative PCRs, clearance, or symptom resolution. The receptor's source is a middle-aged man who had recovered from COVID-19. Material for sequencing was PBMCs or T cells enriched from blood (not recorded which). The V call is TRBV27, the J call TRBJ2-7, with 10 bases matching TRBD1. This chain's CDR3 is CASSLSGQGPYEQYF. CDR3 sequence (DNA): TGTGCCAGCAGTCTGTCGGGACAGGGGCCCTACGAGCAGTACTTC.